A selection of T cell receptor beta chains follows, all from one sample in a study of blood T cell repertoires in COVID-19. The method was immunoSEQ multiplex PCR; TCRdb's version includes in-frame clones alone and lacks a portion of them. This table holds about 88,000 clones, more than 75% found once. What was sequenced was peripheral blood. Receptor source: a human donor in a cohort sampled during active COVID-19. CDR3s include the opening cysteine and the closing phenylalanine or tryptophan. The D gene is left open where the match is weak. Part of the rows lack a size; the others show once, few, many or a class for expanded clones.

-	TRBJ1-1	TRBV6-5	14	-	CASSYSGRNTEAFF	TGTGCCAGCAGTTACTCTGGCAGAAACACTGAAGCTTTCTTT
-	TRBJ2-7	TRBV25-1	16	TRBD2	CASSVRLAGSNNEQYF	TGTGCCAGCAGTGTCCGATTAGCGGGATCCAATAACGAGCAGTACTTC
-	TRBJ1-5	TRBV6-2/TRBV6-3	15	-	CASSSPGGRAQPQHF	TGTGCCAGCAGCTCGCCGGGGGGGCGAGCTCAGCCCCAGCATTTT
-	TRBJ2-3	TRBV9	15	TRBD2	CASSRGGALTDTQYF	TGTGCCAGCAGCAGGGGAGGGGCGCTTACAGATACGCAGTATTTT
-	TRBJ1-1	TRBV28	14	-	CASSSTGQRTEAFF	TGTGCCAGCAGCTCCACCGGACAGAGAACTGAAGCTTTCTTT
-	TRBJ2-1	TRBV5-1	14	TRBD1	CASTGTGGYNEQFF	TGCGCCAGCACGGGGACAGGGGGCTACAATGAGCAGTTCTTC
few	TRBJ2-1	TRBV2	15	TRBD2	CASSVSSGISNEQFF	TGTGCCAGCAGTGTTTCCAGCGGGATCTCCAATGAGCAGTTCTTC
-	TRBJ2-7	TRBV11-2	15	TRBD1	CASSLARDSHYEQYF	TGTGCCAGCAGCTTAGCCCGGGACAGCCACTACGAGCAGTACTTC
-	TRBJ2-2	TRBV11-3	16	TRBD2	CASSPRGGLSTGELFF	TGTGCCAGCAGCCCACGGGGGGGCTTAAGTACCGGGGAGCTGTTTTTT
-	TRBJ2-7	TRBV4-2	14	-	CASSRTGGVGEQYF	TGTGCCAGCAGCCGTACAGGGGGGGTTGGCGAGCAGTACTTC
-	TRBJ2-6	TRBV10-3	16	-	CAISAYGTPGANVLTF	TGTGCTATCAGTGCCTATGGGACACCTGGGGCCAACGTCCTGACTTTC
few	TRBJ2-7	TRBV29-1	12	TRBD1	CSARDSIYEQYF	TGCAGCGCCCGGGACAGCATTTACGAGCAGTACTTC
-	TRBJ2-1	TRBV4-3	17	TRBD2	CASSLLAGEAGYNEQFF	TGCGCCAGCAGCCTCTTGGCGGGGGAGGCAGGCTACAATGAGCAGTTCTTC
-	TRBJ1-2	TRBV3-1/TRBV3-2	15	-	CASSQGHKGAAGYTF	TGTGCCAGCAGCCAGGGCCACAAAGGGGCGGCGGGCTACACCTTC
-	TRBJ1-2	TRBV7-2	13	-	CASSLSVRGGYTF	TGTGCCAGCAGCTTATCAGTAAGAGGCGGCTACACCTTC
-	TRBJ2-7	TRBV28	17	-	CASGVSVGQGGPYEQYF	TGTGCCAGCGGAGTTTCCGTGGGGCAGGGGGGACCCTACGAGCAGTACTTC
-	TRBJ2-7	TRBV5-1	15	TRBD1	CASSLVAGQEYEQYF	TGCGCCAGCAGCTTGGTGGCCGGACAGGAGTACGAGCAGTACTTC
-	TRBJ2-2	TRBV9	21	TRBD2	CASSVELVSLAGGRNTGELFF	TGTGCCAGCAGCGTAGAACTTGTGTCACTAGCGGGGGGCCGAAACACCGGGGAGCTGTTTTTT
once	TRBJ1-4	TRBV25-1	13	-	CASSGGPNEKLFF	TGTGCCAGCAGTGGGGGGCCTAATGAAAAACTGTTTTTT
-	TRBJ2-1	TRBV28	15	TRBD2	CASSSPLAGYNEQFF	TGTGCCAGCAGTTCCCCACTAGCGGGGTACAATGAGCAGTTCTTC
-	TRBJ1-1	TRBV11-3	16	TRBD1	CASSSGQGAQDTEAFF	TGTGCCAGCAGCTCAGGACAGGGGGCGCAGGACACTGAAGCTTTCTTT
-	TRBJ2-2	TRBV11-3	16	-	CASRSGLAGNTGELFF	TGTGCCAGCAGGAGTGGTCTAGCCGGGAACACCGGGGAGCTGTTTTTT
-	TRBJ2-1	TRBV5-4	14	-	CASSLVGSRNEQFF	TGTGCCAGCAGCTTGGTCGGTAGCAGAAATGAGCAGTTCTTC
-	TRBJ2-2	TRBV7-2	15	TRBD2	CASSQSGRGTGELFF	TGTGCCAGCAGCCAGAGCGGGAGAGGCACCGGGGAGCTGTTTTTT
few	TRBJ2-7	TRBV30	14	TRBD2	CAWTGTSGTYEQYF	TGTGCCTGGACCGGGACTAGCGGAACCTACGAGCAGTACTTC
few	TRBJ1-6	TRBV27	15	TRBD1	CASSLSATGVVTLHF	TGTGCCAGCAGTTTATCCGCGACAGGGGTAGTCACCCTCCACTTT
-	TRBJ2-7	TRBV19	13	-	CASSTVTGSEQYF	TGTGCCAGTAGTACCGTCACAGGGTCCGAGCAGTACTTC
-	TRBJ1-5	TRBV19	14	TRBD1	CASSSTGGDQPQHF	TGTGCCAGTAGTTCGACAGGGGGCGATCAGCCCCAGCATTTT
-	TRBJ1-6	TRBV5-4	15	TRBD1	CASSTPTGGESPLHF	TGTGCCAGCAGCACCCCGACAGGGGGTGAATCACCCCTCCACTTT
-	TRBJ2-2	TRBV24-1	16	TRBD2	CATSDASGTYTGELFF	TGTGCCACCAGTGACGCTAGCGGGACGTACACCGGGGAGCTGTTTTTT
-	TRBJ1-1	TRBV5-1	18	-	CASSFGYGARRMNTEAFF	TGCGCCAGCAGCTTCGGATATGGGGCGAGGCGAATGAACACTGAAGCTTTCTTT
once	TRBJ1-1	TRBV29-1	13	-	CSVVGGGYTEAFF	TGCAGCGTTGTAGGGGGGGGGTACACTGAAGCTTTCTTT
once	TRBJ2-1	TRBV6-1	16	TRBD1	CASSVHPGQGTNEQFF	TGTGCCAGCAGTGTCCACCCGGGACAGGGGACAAATGAGCAGTTCTTC
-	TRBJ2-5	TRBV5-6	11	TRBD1	CASSFDRGIHF	TGTGCCAGCAGCTTCGACAGGGGGATTCACTTC
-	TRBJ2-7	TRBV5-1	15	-	CASSLAASRTYEQYF	TGCGCCAGCAGCTTGGCGGCGTCTAGAACCTACGAGCAGTACTTC
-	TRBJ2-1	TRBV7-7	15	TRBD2	CASTPISGSWGEQFF	TGTGCCAGCACCCCGATTAGCGGGAGTTGGGGTGAGCAGTTCTTC
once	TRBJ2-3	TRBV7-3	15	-	CASSLGGPSTDTQYF	TGTGCCAGCAGCTTGGGCGGGCCTAGCACAGATACGCAGTATTTT
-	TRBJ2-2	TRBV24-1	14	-	CATRRAEETGELFF	TGTGCCACCCGTCGAGCGGAAGAGACCGGGGAGCTGTTTTTT
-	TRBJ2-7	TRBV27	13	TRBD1	CASRRQGADEQYF	TGTGCCAGCAGGCGGCAGGGGGCGGACGAGCAGTACTTC
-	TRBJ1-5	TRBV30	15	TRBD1	CAWDPGTGDLEPQHF	TGTGCCTGGGACCCGGGGACAGGGGATTTAGAGCCCCAGCATTTT
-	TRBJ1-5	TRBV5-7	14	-	CASSLDGGSKPQHF	TGTGCCAGCAGCTTGGACGGGGGTAGTAAGCCCCAGCATTTT
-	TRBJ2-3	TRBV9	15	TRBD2	CASGLRAGGTDTQYF	TGTGCCAGCGGACTACGGGCGGGAGGGACAGATACGCAGTATTTT
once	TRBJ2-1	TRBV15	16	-	CATSRGYSGNYNEQFF	TGTGCCACCAGCAGAGGATATAGCGGAAACTACAATGAGCAGTTCTTC
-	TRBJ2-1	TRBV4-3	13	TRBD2	CASSLSGSLEQFF	TGCGCCAGCAGCCTAAGCGGGAGCCTTGAGCAGTTCTTC
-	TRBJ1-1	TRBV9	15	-	CASSVDSDSTGRAFF	TGTGCCAGCAGCGTAGATTCCGACTCTACTGGAAGAGCTTTCTTT